The 8 T cell receptor beta chains below come from one sample, sequenced in a study of cytomegalovirus exposure and HLA in healthy donors. PCR was performed using 60 Vbeta and 13 Jbeta primers. Sequencing used immunoSEQ multiplex PCR; TCRdb keeps in-frame clones, though not all of them. The sample carries about 150,000 clones, roughly 85% recorded once. The source material was PBMCs. The source of these receptors is a middle-aged man in good health and CMV-seropositive.

This chain uses TRBV14 with TRBJ1-4; D ambiguous. Between the trimmed V and J ends, which lost 4 bases and 6 bases, there was a span of 15 bases. Germline assignment: CDR1 SGHDN and CDR2 FVKESK. This CDR3 has 15 residues. In DNA form, the CDR3 reads TGTGCCAGCAGCCGCCGGTGGAGGGCCGATGAAAAACTGTTTTTT. Amino acids: CASSRRWRADEKLFF.

This sequence joins TRBV10-2 and TRBJ2-1; perhaps TRBD2 as D (6 bases). CDR1 is WSHSY and CDR2 is SAAADI in the germline V gene. The CDR3 loop spans 12 amino acids. V was pared by 9 bases and J by 5 bases, with 11 bases between. Here the CDR3 reads CASRTTHNEQFF. CDR3 in DNA: TGCGCCAGTAGGACTACCCACAATGAGCAGTTCTTC.

This clone has only a few counts. V gene TRBV7-9 combines with J gene TRBJ2-7; tentative D call: TRBD2 (6 bases). The V and J ends lost 7 bases and 2 bases respectively, with 18 bases between them. This CDR3 is 15 amino acids long. Germline CDR1 is SEHNR and CDR2 is FQNEAQ (reference sequence). CDR3 region: CASIHGAGTPYEQYF. The CDR3 DNA reads TGTGCCAGCATCCATGGGGCGGGGACCCCCTACGAGCAGTACTTC.

This chain connects TRBV30 to TRBJ1-2, with 7 bases matching TRBD1. Trimming at V came to 4 bases and at J to 1 base, leaving 3 bases not matched to a gene. The CDR3 totals 13 residues. Germline V lookup: CDR1 GTSNPN, CDR2 SVGIG (reference sequence). The CDR3 region is CAWTTGINYGYTF. CDR3 sequence (DNA): TGTGCCTGGACGACAGGGATTAACTATGGCTACACCTTC.

The rearrangement links TRBV27 to TRBJ2-3; 9 bases map to TRBD2. The CDR3 sequence is 15 residues long. Germline assignment: CDR1 MNHEY and CDR2 SMNVEV (reference sequence). The ends lost 8 bases at V and 4 bases at J; junction bases unmatched: 10. The CDR3 region has the DNA TGTGCCAGCGGGAGTAGCGGGAGAACTGCAGATACGCAGTATTTT. Its protein product is CASGSSGRTADTQYF.

The chain couples TRBV2 to TRBJ2-6; D is perhaps TRBD1 (6 bases). CDR3 length: 15 residues. V lost 10 bases and J 3 bases, leaving 16 bases between the germline ends. From germline, CDR1 is SNHLY and CDR2 FYNNEI. CDR3 amino acids: CATGLTGFGANVLTF. CDR3 sequence (DNA): TGTGCCACCGGCCTTACAGGGTTTGGGGCCAACGTCCTGACTTTC.

The V gene is TRBV27, the J gene TRBJ2-7, with D perhaps matching TRBD1 (5 bases). V was clipped by 6 bases and J by 0 bases, with 6 bases between them. Germline CDR1 is MNHEY and CDR2 is SMNVEV (reference sequence). The CDR3 extends over 12 amino acids. The chain's CDR3 is CASRGHSYEQYF. The CDR3 DNA reads as TGTGCCAGCAGGGGGCACTCCTACGAGCAGTACTTC.

This chain uses TRBV19 with TRBJ1-1; D not resolved. V was pared by 3 bases and J by 7 bases, with 15 bases between. The CDR3 has 14 residues. Germline CDR1 LNHDA, CDR2 SQIVND (reference sequence). CDR3: CASSISPRVHEAFF. The DNA of the CDR3 is TGTGCCAGTAGTATTAGCCCGAGGGTACATGAAGCTTTCTTT.